A selection of T cell receptor beta chains follows, all from one sample in a study of blood T cell repertoires in COVID-19. Here immunoSEQ multiplex PCR was the method, and the copy in TCRdb shows in-frame clones only, minus some. The table records tens of thousands of clones, around 83% of them present only once. The material sequenced was peripheral blood. These receptors all come from a man in his fifties with acute or convalescent COVID-19. CDR3s include the opening cysteine and the closing phenylalanine or tryptophan. D genes are given only for firm matches. Not all rows give a size; the values are once, few, many and, for expanded clones, a class.

>TRBJ1-4|.|.|TRBV6-6
TGTGCCAGCAGCCTCCGCTACAGGGTAGCTAATGAAAAACTGTTTTTT
CASSLRYRVANEKLFF
>TRBJ1-1|.|.|TRBV6-1
TGTGCCAGCAGTGAATGGCAGGGGCTAACTGAAGCTTTCTTT
CASSEWQGLTEAFF
>TRBJ1-5|.|.|TRBV7-6
TGTGCCAGCAGCAAATCTAGCTTATCCAATCAGCCCCAGCATTTT
CASSKSSLSNQPQHF
>TRBJ1-4|once|.|TRBV9
TGTGCCAGCAGCGTAGCGGGAGGGGAACTGTTTTTT
CASSVAGGELFF
>TRBJ1-1|few|.|TRBV19
TGTGCCAGTAGTTCCAGGGTCACTGAAGCTTTCTTT
CASSSRVTEAFF
>TRBJ2-7|.|TRBD2|TRBV4-1
TGCGCCAGCAGCCAAGGGCCCCCGGGACTAGCGGGACCCTACGAGCAGTACTTC
CASSQGPPGLAGPYEQYF
>TRBJ1-4|.|.|TRBV2
TGTGCCAGCAGTTTAAACGGGGGCGGGGGTAATGAAAAACTGTTTTTT
CASSLNGGGGNEKLFF
>TRBJ2-5|.|.|TRBV4-1
TGCGCCAGCAGCCAAGATGGGACAAATCAAGAGACCCAGTACTTC
CASSQDGTNQETQYF
>TRBJ1-6|.|.|TRBV10-3
TGTGCCATCAGTCCGACACAAAATAATTCACCCCTCCACTTT
CAISPTQNNSPLHF
>TRBJ2-2|.|TRBD1|TRBV2
TGTGCCAGCAGTCGAGACAGGGCCGGGGAGCTGTTTTTT
CASSRDRAGELFF
>TRBJ1-6|.|.|TRBV6-5
TGTGCCACTACCCCCGTCTATAATTCACCCCTCCACTTT
CATTPVYNSPLHF
>TRBJ1-3|.|.|TRBV6-5
TGTGCCAGCAGTTACTCGAACCGGGGGTGGGACACCATATATTTT
CASSYSNRGWDTIYF
>TRBJ1-1|once|TRBD1|TRBV18
TGTGCCAGCTCACCAGACAGGGGGCTCGAGGTCCACACTGAAGCTTTCTTT
CASSPDRGLEVHTEAFF
>TRBJ2-7|.|TRBD2|TRBV13
TGTGCCAGCAGCTCACAAAAGCGGGGGGAACAAGTCGGGCAGTACTTC
CASSSQKRGEQVGQYF
>TRBJ2-2|.|TRBD1|TRBV5-6
TGTGCCAGCAGCTTGAGGGGGCCGGTCACCGGGGAGCTGTTTTTT
CASSLRGPVTGELFF
>TRBJ2-2|.|.|TRBV9
TGTGCCAGCAGCGTAGCGACAATTAACACCGGGGAGCTGTTTTTT
CASSVATINTGELFF
>TRBJ1-2|.|.|TRBV9
TGTGCCAGCAGCGTATCAGGGGTTCATGGCTACACCTTC
CASSVSGVHGYTF
>TRBJ1-2|.|.|TRBV4-3
TGCGCCAGCAGCCAAGATGGGGGGGGCGGATATGGCTACACCTTC
CASSQDGGGGYGYTF
>TRBJ1-5|.|TRBD1|TRBV3-1/TRBV3-2
TGTGCCAGCAGCCAAGATAGGGGACAGTTCAATCAGCCCCAGCATTTT
CASSQDRGQFNQPQHF
>TRBJ2-3|.|.|TRBV11-2
TGTGCCACGACCCGACAAATCCGCACAGATACGCAGTATTTT
CATTRQIRTDTQYF
>TRBJ1-1|.|.|TRBV28
TGTGCCAGCAGAGGGGCTTCGAACACTGAAGCTTTCTTT
CASRGASNTEAFF
>TRBJ1-1|few|.|TRBV11-2
TGTGCCAGCAGCTTGGGCAGGGTACCCGACCCGTTGAACACTGAAGCTTTCTTT
CASSLGRVPDPLNTEAFF
>TRBJ2-3|.|TRBD2|TRBV9
TGTGCCAGCAGCGTGGGTAGCGGGATCGATACGCAGTATTTT
CASSVGSGIDTQYF
>TRBJ2-3|.|TRBD2|TRBV5-1
TGCGCCAGCAGCCCTGGACTAGCGGGGCCTACAGATACGCAGTATTTT
CASSPGLAGPTDTQYF
>TRBJ1-1|.|.|TRBV29-1
TGCAGCGTTCCGACAGGGAACACTGAAGCTTTCTTT
CSVPTGNTEAFF
>TRBJ1-1|.|.|TRBV7-2
TGTGCCAGCAGGAGAACGGGGACTGAAGCTTTCTTT
CASRRTGTEAFF
>TRBJ2-1|.|TRBD2|TRBV4-1
TGCGCCAGCAGCCAAGAAGGCCCACGACTAGCGGGAGGTAGCGGTGAGCAGTTCTTC
CASSQEGPRLAGGSGEQFF
>TRBJ1-5|.|.|TRBV6-2/TRBV6-3
TGTGCCAGCAGTTACCGCGGACAGACCAATCAGCCCCAGCATTTT
CASSYRGQTNQPQHF
>TRBJ2-7|once|.|TRBV5-6
TGTGCCAGCAGCCCCTATCAGGGTACGGACGAGCAGTACTTC
CASSPYQGTDEQYF
>TRBJ2-1|.|.|TRBV3-1/TRBV3-2
TGTGCCAGCAGCCACGCGGGGGCTTTTTACAATGAGCAGTTCTTC
CASSHAGAFYNEQFF
>TRBJ2-1|.|TRBD2|TRBV27
TGTGCCAGCAACCAAGTTAGGCTAGCGGGGCATGAGCAGTTCTTC
CASNQVRLAGHEQFF
>TRBJ2-7|once|.|TRBV5-6
TGTGCCAGCAGCCAAAGGGCCTTACCGGGGGACTTC
CASSQRALPGDF
>TRBJ1-3|.|.|TRBV6-6
TGTGCCAGCAGGACGGACGGGACTGGAAACACCATATATTTT
CASRTDGTGNTIYF
>TRBJ2-7|.|.|TRBV18
TGTGCCAGCTCACCGCGCTCAGACAGAAGTAACGAGCAGTACTTC
CASSPRSDRSNEQYF
>TRBJ2-7|.|.|TRBV14
TGTGCCAGCAGCCAAGCCCCGGGGTCCTACGAGCAGTACTTC
CASSQAPGSYEQYF
>TRBJ1-5|.|TRBD1|TRBV9
TGTGCCAGCAGCGAGGGACAGGGTTATCAGCCCCAGCATTTT
CASSEGQGYQPQHF
>TRBJ2-2|.|TRBD1|TRBV19
TGTGCCAGTAGTACAGGACAGGGAGCGATCGGGGAGCTGTTTTTT
CASSTGQGAIGELFF
>TRBJ2-5|.|.|TRBV27
TGTGCCAGCAGTTTATTTGCAGGGCAAGAGACCCAGTACTTC
CASSLFAGQETQYF
>TRBJ2-3|many|TRBD2|TRBV13
TGTGCCAGCACGGAGGTAGCGGGAGAGCGGGGACCCAATACGCAGTATTTT
CASTEVAGERGPNTQYF
>TRBJ2-7|.|TRBD2|TRBV27
TGTGCCAGCAGTTTACAGGGACTAGCGGGGGTCGAGCAGTACTTC
CASSLQGLAGVEQYF
>TRBJ2-5|.|TRBD2|TRBV20-1
TGCAGTGCTAGTCCGACTAGCGGGGGGGCCGAGACCCAGTACTTC
CSASPTSGGAETQYF
>TRBJ2-1|once|TRBD2|TRBV7-9
TGTGCCAGCAGCCCCAGCACTAGCGGGTGGAGCTCCTACAATGAGCAGTTCTTC
CASSPSTSGWSSYNEQFF
>TRBJ2-3|.|TRBD2|TRBV4-1
TGCGCCAGCAGCCCCCCCTCCGCGTCCGGAGCGGGAGCAGATACGCAGTATTTT
CASSPPSASGAGADTQYF
>TRBJ1-1|.|.|TRBV18
TGTGCCAGCTCACTGGAGGGGCGAGCTTTCTTT
CASSLEGRAFF
>TRBJ1-1|once|.|TRBV3-1/TRBV3-2
TGTGCCAGCAGCCAAACAGGTTACACTGAAGCTTTCTTT
CASSQTGYTEAFF
>TRBJ1-2|few|.|TRBV29-1
TGCAGCGTTGAAAGCGATTCTCGGTATGGCTACACCTTC
CSVESDSRYGYTF
>TRBJ2-2|.|TRBD1|TRBV7-6
TGTGCCAGCAGCCGGACTCAGGGGGCGGGCACCGGGGAGCTGTTTTTT
CASSRTQGAGTGELFF
>TRBJ2-2|.|.|TRBV7-7
TGTGCCAGCAGTCCTCACCCGGCGGGCACCGGGGAGCTGTTTTTT
CASSPHPAGTGELFF
>TRBJ1-4|.|TRBD1|TRBV11-2
TGTGCCAGCAGCTGGGACAGGTCAAATGAAAAACTGTTTTTT
CASSWDRSNEKLFF
>TRBJ1-5|.|.|TRBV6-2/TRBV6-3
TGTGCCAGCAGTCCACAGGGACGATATAGCAATCAGCCCCAGCATTTT
CASSPQGRYSNQPQHF
>TRBJ1-5|.|.|TRBV6-6
TGTGCCAGCAGTTACCCGGGAGGGATTCAGCCCCAGCATTTT
CASSYPGGIQPQHF